The 8 T cell receptor beta chains in this list originate from one sample, sequenced in a study of cytomegalovirus exposure and HLA in healthy donors. Use of 60 Vbeta and 13 Jbeta primers characterized the PCR. Here immunoSEQ multiplex PCR was the method, and the copy in TCRdb shows in-frame clones only, minus some. The sample lists 150,000 to 200,000 clones; about three quarters were seen once. Sample: PBMCs. These TCRs come from a woman aged 40 to 50 in good health and CMV-seronegative.

This clone was detected only a few times. This sequence joins TRBV27 and TRBJ2-1, with 9 bases fitting TRBD2. The CDR3 has 16 residues. Losses at the gene ends were 1 base for V and 2 bases for J; bases not matched to a gene: 3. Germline CDR1 and CDR2: MNHEY and SMNVEV (reference sequence). CDR3 DNA: TGTGCCAGCAGTTTATTTAGCGGGAGAGCCTACAATGAGCAGTTCTTC. This translates into CASSLFSGRAYNEQFF.

This clone was seen a handful of times. The gene calls are TRBV9 and TRBJ2-3; no firm D call. Germline V gene data show CDR1 as SGDLS and CDR2 as YYNGEE. The CDR3 has 13 amino acids. V was clipped by 0 bases and J by 6 bases, with 8 bases between them. This CDR3 is CASSVALLDTQYF. The CDR3 DNA reads TGTGCCAGCAGCGTAGCGTTATTGGATACGCAGTATTTT. Full variable domain (remainder filled in from reference TRBV9 and TRBJ2-3): DSGVTQTPKHLITATGQRVTLRCSPRSGDLSVYWYQQSLDQGLQFLIQYYNGEERAKGNILERFSAQQFPDLHSELNLSSLELGDSALYFCASSVALLDTQYFGPGTRLTVL.

The chain uses TRBV29-1 and TRBJ2-5; 7 bases agree with TRBD1. Per the germline V gene, CDR1 is SQVTM and CDR2 is ANQGSEA. The CDR3 totals 14 residues. V lost 7 bases, J lost 0 bases, and 8 bases stayed unmatched. CDR3 bases: TGCAGCGCAAGACAGGGTTTGTACCAAGAGACCCAGTACTTC. Protein: CSARQGLYQETQYF.

The genes are TRBV4-3 and TRBJ1-4, with 9 bases matching TRBD1. The germline CDR1 and CDR2 sequences are LGHNA and YSLEER. V lost 4 bases, J lost 7 bases, and 7 bases stayed unmatched. The CDR3 contains 15 residues. The CDR3 sequence is CASSLPGTGREKLFF. The CDR3 region has the DNA TGCGCCAGCAGCCTTCCCGGGACAGGGCGTGAAAAACTGTTTTTT.

This clone was seen just once. The chain joins TRBV7-9 to TRBJ2-1; 8 bases align to TRBD1. With V trimmed by 4 bases and J by 0 bases, 5 bases remained unmatched. The CDR3 spans 16 residues. Per germline, CDR1 SEHNR and CDR2 FQNEAQ (reference sequence). In DNA, the CDR3 is TGTGCCAGCAGCTCGCACAGGGGGAGCTCCTACAATGAGCAGTTCTTC. Translating it yields CASSSHRGSSYNEQFF.

This chain connects TRBV19 to TRBJ2-3; D is perhaps TRBD1 (7 bases). Per the germline V gene, CDR1 is LNHDA and CDR2 is SQIVND (reference sequence). The CDR3 spans 13 residues. V gave up 5 bases and J gave up 3 bases, with 9 bases separating them. CDR3 in DNA: TGTGCCAGTAGTGCGGGACAGACAGATACGCAGTATTTT. Residues: CASSAGQTDTQYF.

The chain uses TRBV19 and TRBJ2-2, with D perhaps matching TRBD1 (7 bases). The germline gives CDR1 LNHDA, CDR2 SQIVND (reference sequence). V was shortened by 7 bases and J by 3 bases, with 15 bases between the two germline ends. This CDR3 spans 15 amino acids. The CDR3, as DNA: TGTGCCAGTATATGGGGCAGGGGGGACACCGGGGAGCTGTTTTTT. As protein: CASIWGRGDTGELFF.

This rearrangement joins TRBV7-6 to TRBJ1-4; 7 bases map to TRBD1. Germline V lookup: CDR1 SGHVS, CDR2 FNYEAQ. The CDR3 has 14 residues. Trimming removed 5 bases from V and 10 bases from J; junction bases left unmatched: 10. CDR3 sequence: CASSPETGILKLFF. The CDR3 DNA reads TGTGCCAGCAGCCCGGAGACAGGGATCTTAAAACTGTTTTTT.